The 14 T cell receptor beta chains below all came from one sample that was sequenced in a study of long-term antiretroviral therapy in people with HIV. Samples were assayed with immunoSEQ v3.0 at survey level. Measured with immunoSEQ multiplex PCR; TCRdb has only the in-frame clones, and not every one. The repertoire holds 20,000 to 25,000 clones, about 82% seen once, with 3.5% to 5% in the top ten. The material sequenced was unsorted PBMCs, taken 1.3 years after starting antiretroviral therapy. Every receptor here comes from a man between 60 and 75 years old with HIV.

V gene TRBV28 combines with J gene TRBJ2-3, with TRBD2 matching 9 bases. The CDR3 length is 15 residues. CDR1 is MDHEN and CDR2 is SYDVKM in the germline V gene. V lost 2 bases, J lost 1 base, and 1 base stayed unmatched. The CDR3, as DNA: TGTGCCAGCAGTTTAGCTAGCGGGGGCACAGATACGCAGTATTTT. It translates to CASSLASGGTDTQYF.

The chain has TRBV5-6 and TRBJ1-2; D perhaps matches TRBD1 (5 bases). The CDR3 is made up of 14 amino acids. Germline CDR1 SGHDT, CDR2 YYEEEE. Trimming removed 3 bases from V and 8 bases from J, with 17 bases in between. The CDR3 nucleotides are TGTGCCAGCAGCTCCTTGTTGGGGGTAAACGGCTACACCTTC. Its translation: CASSSLLGVNGYTF. The full variable domain, completed using reference TRBV5-6 and TRBJ1-2, is DAGVTQSPTHLIKTRGQQVTLRCSPKSGHDTVSWYQQALGQGPQFIFQYYEEEERQRGNFPDRFSGHQFPNYSSELNVNALLLGDSALYLCASSSLLGVNGYTFGSGTRLTVV.

This clone was seen only once. J is TRBJ2-5 and V is TRBV2; D uncertain. V was clipped by 4 bases and J by 3 bases, with 9 bases between them. This CDR3 spans 13 amino acids. The germline gives CDR1 SNHLY, CDR2 FYNNEI. In DNA, the CDR3 is TGTGCCAGCAGTGGACGGTCAAAAGAGACCCAGTACTTC. Encoded protein: CASSGRSKETQYF.

The CDR3 here is CAISRGWYEQYF. CDR3 sequence (DNA): TGTGCCATCAGTAGGGGTTGGTACGAGCAGTACTTC. The rearrangement joins TRBV10-3 to TRBJ2-7, with D possibly TRBD1 on 5 matching bases. Trimming cost V 5 bases and J 4 bases, with 9 bases left between them. The germline V gene has CDR1 ENHRY and CDR2 SYGVKD. The CDR3 runs 12 residues.

The chain couples TRBV29-1 to TRBJ2-3, with 8 bases that match TRBD2. Trimming cost V 4 bases and J 0 bases; bases outside gene matches: 6. CDR3 length equals 15 residues. Germline V gene data show CDR1 as SQVTM and CDR2 as ANQGSEA. CDR3 in DNA: TGCAGCGTTGGGGGCTCTAGCGGGAGCACAGATACGCAGTATTTT. It specifies CSVGGSSGSTDTQYF.

A single count supports this clone. The chain employs TRBV5-1 and TRBJ2-5; D might be TRBD1 (6 bases). The V and J ends lost 4 bases and 5 bases respectively, with 18 bases between them. Per the germline V gene, CDR1 is SGHRS and CDR2 is YFSETQ. This CDR3 is built from 15 residues. The CDR3 region has the DNA TGCGCCAGCAGCCCCTGGACAGCAACTGCGGAGACCCAGTACTTC. Translation: CASSPWTATAETQYF.

The rearrangement links TRBV10-3 to TRBJ2-7, with 11 bases that match TRBD2. J gave up 3 bases and V 0 bases, and 7 bases lay outside the gene matches. The CDR3 covers 17 residues. Germline assignment: CDR1 ENHRY and CDR2 SYGVKD. The CDR3 loop is CAISESLLAGVVYEQYF. The CDR3 DNA is TGTGCCATCAGTGAGTCGTTACTAGCGGGGGTGGTCTACGAGCAGTACTTC.

The chain employs TRBV6-1 and TRBJ1-2; D gene unclear. Germline assignment: CDR1 MNHNS and CDR2 SASEGT. V was pared by 5 bases and J by 3 bases, with 10 bases between. This CDR3 comprises 13 residues. The CDR3 loop reads CASSPTRDYGYTF. The CDR3 DNA is TGTGCCAGCAGTCCGACACGGGACTATGGCTACACCTTC.

This chain links TRBV11-2 with TRBJ2-7; 7 positions agree with TRBD1. Trimming removed 6 bases from V and 4 bases from J; junction bases left unmatched: 9. The CDR3 covers 14 residues. Germline values: CDR1 SGHAT, CDR2 FQNNGV. The DNA for the CDR3 is TGTGCCAGCAGGACAACCACAGGGGAATACGAGCAGTACTTC. Its protein product is CASRTTTGEYEQYF.

The chain couples TRBV5-5 to TRBJ2-7; D possibly corresponds to TRBD1 (5 bases). Germline V gene data show CDR1 as SGHKS and CDR2 as YYEKEE (reference sequence). The CDR3 has 14 amino acids. V was pared by 4 bases and J by 5 bases, with 16 bases between. The CDR3: CASSADPSRDEQYF. Written as DNA, the CDR3 is TGTGCCAGCAGCGCCGACCCCTCCAGGGACGAGCAGTACTTC.

The CDR3 coding sequence is TGCAGCGCCCCAGCAGGGGTCACCACAGATACGCAGTATTTT. Amino acid sequence: CSAPAGVTTDTQYF. The chain uses TRBV29-1 and TRBJ2-3; perhaps TRBD1 as D (6 bases). Trimming cost V 7 bases and J 2 bases, with 16 bases left between them. CDR1 and CDR2 (germline): SQVTM, ANQGSEA. CDR3 size: 14 residues.

This rearrangement joins TRBV4-3 to TRBJ2-7; the match to TRBD2 covers 10 bases. Trimming at V came to 4 bases and at J to 4 bases, leaving 10 bases not matched to a gene. This CDR3 is built from 16 residues. Per germline, CDR1 LGHNA and CDR2 YSLEER. This CDR3 is CASSLGTSVGEYEQYF. The DNA of the CDR3 is TGCGCCAGCAGCCTAGGGACTAGCGTTGGAGAATACGAGCAGTACTTC.

V gene TRBV5-1 combines with J gene TRBJ2-2; D unclear. Trimming removed 0 bases from V and 0 bases from J, with 9 bases in between. The CDR3 runs 16 residues. CDR1 SGHRS and CDR2 YFSETQ come from the germline V gene. CDR3: CASSLAGSANTGELFF. CDR3 bases: TGCGCCAGCAGCTTGGCTGGGTCCGCGAACACCGGGGAGCTGTTTTTT.

The V and J genes are TRBV10-3 and TRBJ2-1; D might be TRBD1 (6 bases). Germline CDR1 is ENHRY and CDR2 is SYGVKD. CDR3 length: 16 amino acids. V lost 6 bases and J lost 5, with 20 bases in between. The CDR3 spells CAIRLDSSAENNEQFF. The CDR3 DNA reads TGTGCCATCAGACTGGACAGCAGCGCTGAAAACAATGAGCAGTTCTTC.